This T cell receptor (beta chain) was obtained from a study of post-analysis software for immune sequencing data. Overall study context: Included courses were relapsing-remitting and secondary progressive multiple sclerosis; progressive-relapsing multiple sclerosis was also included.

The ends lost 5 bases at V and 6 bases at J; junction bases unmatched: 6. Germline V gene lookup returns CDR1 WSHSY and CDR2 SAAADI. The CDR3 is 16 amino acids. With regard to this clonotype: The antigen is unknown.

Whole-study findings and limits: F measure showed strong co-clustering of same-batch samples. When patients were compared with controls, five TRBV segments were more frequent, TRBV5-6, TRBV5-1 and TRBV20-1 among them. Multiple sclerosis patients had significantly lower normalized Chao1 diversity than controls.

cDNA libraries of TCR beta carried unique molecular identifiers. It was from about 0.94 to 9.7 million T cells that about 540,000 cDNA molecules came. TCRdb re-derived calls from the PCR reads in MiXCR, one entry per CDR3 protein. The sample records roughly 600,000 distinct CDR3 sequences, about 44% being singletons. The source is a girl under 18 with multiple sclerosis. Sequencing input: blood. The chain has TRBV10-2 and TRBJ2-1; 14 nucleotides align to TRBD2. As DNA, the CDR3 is TGCGCCAGCAGTCGACTAGCGGGAGGGCCTCGCAATGAGCAGTTCTTC. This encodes CASSRLAGGPRNEQFF.